The 23 T cell receptor beta chains below all came from one sample that was sequenced in a study of shared clonotypes between healthy human individuals. The data were produced by immunoSEQ multiplex PCR, yet TCRdb's version contains in-frame clones alone and is incomplete. The sample contains about 1 million clones, 65% to 75% of which appear only once. The sequenced sample consisted of memory CD4+ T cells sorted from blood. Subset meaning: CD45RA-negative fraction. The receptors shown here come from a man in his late teens or twenties in good health.

V and J are TRBV28 and TRBJ2-3; 9 bases fit TRBD1. This CDR3 has 16 amino acids. CDR1 MDHEN and CDR2 SYDVKM come from the germline V gene. V dropped 7 bases and J dropped 2; count of bases not matched to a gene: 10. The CDR3 spells CASTANWDRDTDTQYF. DNA of the CDR3: TGTGCCAGCACCGCTAACTGGGACAGGGACACAGATACGCAGTATTTT.

The gene calls are TRBV19 and TRBJ2-7; no definite D call. V lost 5 bases to trimming and J lost 3 bases, with 8 bases between them. Germline V gene sequence: CDR1 LNHDA, CDR2 SQIVND (reference sequence). This CDR3 region has 12 residues. CDR3 protein: CASSSQNYEQYF. CDR3 bases: TGTGCCAGTAGTTCACAGAACTACGAGCAGTACTTC. The full variable domain, with the rest looked up from reference TRBV19 and TRBJ2-7, is DGGITQSPKYLFRKEGQNVTLSCEQNLNHDAMYWYRQDPGQGLRLIYYSQIVNDFQKGDIAEGYSVSREKKESFPLTVTSAQKNPTAFYLCASSSQNYEQYFGPGTRLTVT.

The V gene is TRBV11-2, the J gene TRBJ2-5; 7 bases match TRBD1. Germline CDR1 reads SGHAT; CDR2 reads FQNNGV. V shed 1 base, J shed 0 bases, and the junction held 5 bases outside the gene matches. CDR3 size: 16 residues. The CDR3 coding sequence is TGTGCCAGCAGCTTAGTTTCAGGGGGTTACCAAGAGACCCAGTACTTC. This codes for CASSLVSGGYQETQYF. The complete variable domain, with remaining parts taken from reference TRBV11-2 and TRBJ2-5, reads EAGVAQSPRYKIIEKRQSVAFWCNPISGHATLYWYQQILGQGPKLLIQFQNNGVVDDSQLPKDRFSAERLKGVDSTLKIQPAKLEDSAVYLCASSLVSGGYQETQYFGPGTRLLVL.

This clone came up a few times. The chain recombines TRBV5-1 with TRBJ1-6; possible D gene TRBD1, 6 bases. Per the germline V gene, CDR1 is SGHRS and CDR2 is YFSETQ. The CDR3 sequence is 15 residues long. Trimming took off 3 bases at V and 6 bases at J, with 13 bases between the two ends. CDR3 region: CASSSDGQLNSPLHF. DNA of the CDR3: TGCGCCAGCAGCTCGGACGGACAGCTTAATTCACCCCTCCACTTT.

This chain uses TRBV5-4 with TRBJ1-4, with D unresolved. The CDR3 is 14 residues long. CDR1 and CDR2 (germline): SGHNT, YYREEE (reference sequence). Trimming shortened V by 4 bases and J by 4 bases, and 11 bases separated the two germline ends. The CDR3 protein is CASSRDTLNEKLFF. The CDR3 bases are TGTGCCAGCAGCCGTGACACCCTTAATGAAAAACTGTTTTTT. The entire variable domain, with the rest obtained from reference TRBV5-4 and TRBJ1-4, is as follows: ETGVTQSPTHLIKTRGQQVTLRCSSQSGHNTVSWYQQALGQGPQFIFQYYREEENGRGNFPPRFSGLQFPNYSSELNVNALELDDSALYLCASSRDTLNEKLFFGSGTQLSVL.

The CDR3 region has the DNA TGCGCCAGCAGCTTGGCCCGGGACAGGGGGCTTAATGAGCAGTTCTTC. This sequence encodes CASSLARDRGLNEQFF. The V gene is TRBV5-1, the J gene TRBJ2-1; 12 bases agree with TRBD1. Germline CDR1 SGHRS, CDR2 YFSETQ. The CDR3 runs 16 residues. V was clipped by 0 bases and J by 7 bases; unmatched bases: 5.

The chain recombines TRBV5-5 with TRBJ1-3, with 8 bases matching TRBD1. V lost 3 bases and J lost 2; bases outside the gene matches: 4. Per the germline V gene, CDR1 is SGHKS and CDR2 is YYEKEE (reference sequence). There are 15 residues in the CDR3. As DNA, the CDR3 is TGTGCCAGCAGCTCGGACAGGGAAACTGGAAACACCATATATTTT. It specifies CASSSDRETGNTIYF.

This sequence joins TRBV15 and TRBJ2-7; D is undetermined. The V end lost 0 bases, the J end lost 3 bases, and 15 bases lay between the germline ends. Per the germline V gene, CDR1 is LNHNV and CDR2 is YYDKDF (reference sequence). The CDR3 is 16 amino acids. In DNA form, the CDR3 reads TGTGCCACCAGCAGAGATAAGGGCCCTGGGGTCTACGAGCAGTACTTC. It is translated as CATSRDKGPGVYEQYF.

J is TRBJ1-1 and V is TRBV5-1; 9 bases align to TRBD1. J was trimmed by 11 bases and V by 4 bases; bases with no gene match: 21. This CDR3 spans 17 amino acids. Germline CDR1 is SGHRS and CDR2 is YFSETQ. CDR3 DNA: TGCGCCAGCAGCAGCCCTATTGGGACAGGGTTGTCGAGTGGGGCTTTCTTT. Amino acids: CASSSPIGTGLSSGAFF.

The chain joins TRBV19 to TRBJ2-7, with a tentative D call TRBD2 (6 bases). V lost 5 bases and J 3 bases, leaving 14 bases between the germline ends. The CDR3 contains 14 residues. CDR1 LNHDA and CDR2 SQIVND come from the germline V gene (reference sequence). DNA for the CDR3: TGTGCCAGTAGTTCCGGGACTTGGAACTACGAGCAGTACTTC. Residues: CASSSGTWNYEQYF. Variable domain in full (rest from reference TRBV19 and TRBJ2-7): DGGITQSPKYLFRKEGQNVTLSCEQNLNHDAMYWYRQDPGQGLRLIYYSQIVNDFQKGDIAEGYSVSREKKESFPLTVTSAQKNPTAFYLCASSSGTWNYEQYFGPGTRLTVT.

V and J are TRBV6-6 and TRBJ2-2; 11 positions agree with TRBD1. The trim removed 5 bases at V and 6 bases at J, leaving 8 bases unmatched. The CDR3 covers 16 residues. Germline assignment: CDR1 MNHNY and CDR2 SVGAGI (reference sequence). CDR3 DNA: TGTGCCAGCAGTATCCCGGGACAGGGGGTTTCCGGGGAGCTGTTTTTT. It specifies CASSIPGQGVSGELFF.

There are a few counts of this clone. This chain uses TRBV6-6 with TRBJ2-5; D unclear. This CDR3 has 12 amino acids. Germline V gene lookup returns CDR1 MNHNY and CDR2 SVGAGI (reference sequence). V was trimmed by 4 bases and J by 0 bases, leaving 3 bases between them. DNA of the CDR3: TGTGCCAGCAGTTGGGACCAAGAGACCCAGTACTTC. Protein product: CASSWDQETQYF.

The chain is built from TRBV5-1 and TRBJ2-5; the D gene is possibly TRBD2 (6 bases). The germline V gene has CDR1 SGHRS and CDR2 YFSETQ. This CDR3 comprises 12 residues. Trimming stripped 4 bases from V and 5 bases from J, with 9 bases between. In nucleotides, the CDR3 is TGCGCCAGCAGCCCCGGAGGGGAGACCCAGTACTTC. Translated: CASSPGGETQYF. Full variable domain (remainder filled in from reference TRBV5-1 and TRBJ2-5): KAGVTQTPRYLIKTRGQQVTLSCSPISGHRSVSWYQQTPGQGLQFLFEYFSETQRNKGNFPGRFSGRQFSNSRSEMNVSTLELGDSALYLCASSPGGETQYFGPGTRLLVL.

This chain links TRBV7-3 with TRBJ2-3, with 10 positions matching TRBD2. The CDR3 totals 15 residues. Germline V lookup: CDR1 SGHTA, CDR2 FQGTGA. Trimming took 5 bases from V and 3 from J; bases not matched to a gene: 5. CDR3 amino acids: CASSETSGETDTQYF. The CDR3, as DNA: TGTGCCAGCAGCGAAACTAGCGGGGAAACAGATACGCAGTATTTT.

This clone was counted between two and nine times. V gene TRBV19 combines with J gene TRBJ1-1; 8 bases are a match to TRBD1. The CDR3 has 15 residues. After removal of 4 bases from V and 3 bases from J, the junction contained 7 bases not matched to a gene. CDR1 and CDR2 from the germline V gene are LNHDA and SQIVND (reference sequence). The chain's CDR3 is CASSKTGVGDTEAFF. As DNA, the CDR3 is TGTGCCAGTAGTAAGACAGGGGTAGGGGACACTGAAGCTTTCTTT.

This clone was picked up one time. V gene TRBV6-1 combines with J gene TRBJ2-7; D remains ambiguous. The germline CDR1 and CDR2 sequences are MNHNS and SASEGT. With 4 bases removed from V and 5 bases from J, the gap between germline ends came to 9 bases. The CDR3 has 12 amino acids. CDR3: CASSGNVDEQYF. The DNA for the CDR3 is TGTGCCAGCAGTGGGAACGTGGACGAGCAGTACTTC.

This clone came up a few times. The chain joins TRBV10-3 to TRBJ1-1, with D unclear. From germline, CDR1 is ENHRY and CDR2 SYGVKD. Deletions cut 6 bases from V and 4 bases from J, with 9 bases between. The CDR3 length is 12 residues. The CDR3, as DNA: TGTGCCATCAGGGACCAGACCACTGAAGCTTTCTTT. Amino acid sequence: CAIRDQTTEAFF.

The J gene is TRBJ1-5, the V gene TRBV4-1, with 8 bases lining up with TRBD1. J was trimmed by 7 bases and V by 0 bases; bases with no gene match: 11. From germline, CDR1 is MGHRA and CDR2 YSYEKL. The CDR3 totals 17 residues. This CDR3 reads CASSQEARQGAGQPQHF. CDR3 coding DNA: TGCGCCAGCAGCCAAGAGGCCCGGCAGGGGGCAGGGCAGCCCCAGCATTTT.

This rearrangement joins TRBV30 to TRBJ2-7; 10 bases map to TRBD2. V shed 7 bases, J shed 7 bases, and the junction held 7 bases outside the gene matches. The CDR3 has 12 residues. In germline, CDR1 is GTSNPN, CDR2 SVGIG (reference sequence). The chain's CDR3 is CASSSGRREQYF. The CDR3 nucleotides are TGTGCCTCGTCTAGCGGGAGAAGGGAGCAGTACTTC.

This clone was seen many times. This chain joins TRBV21-1 and TRBJ1-1; TRBD1 is the table's D call and was not checked against the DNA. TRBV21-1 is marked as a pseudogene. The CDR3 contains 15 residues. CDR3 coding DNA: TGTGCCAGCAGCAAAGCGGACAGGGAATTCACTGAAGCTTTCTTT. As protein: CASSKADREFTEAFF.

This rearrangement joins TRBV5-4 to TRBJ2-7; TRBD2 aligns across 7 bases. The CDR3 runs 15 residues. Losses at the gene ends were 5 bases for V and 3 bases for J; bases not matched to a gene: 11. In germline, CDR1 is SGHNT, CDR2 YYREEE (reference sequence). In DNA form, the CDR3 reads TGTGCCAGCAGGGAAGCTAGCGGACCCATCTACGAGCAGTACTTC. Translating gives CASREASGPIYEQYF. Using reference TRBV5-4 and TRBJ2-7 for the parts outside the CDR3, the full variable domain is ETGVTQSPTHLIKTRGQQVTLRCSSQSGHNTVSWYQQALGQGPQFIFQYYREEENGRGNFPPRFSGLQFPNYSSELNVNALELDDSALYLCASREASGPIYEQYFGPGTRLTVT.

CDR3 residues: CASSSKDTDTQYF. In nucleotides, the CDR3 is TGTGCCAGCAGTTCCAAAGACACAGATACGCAGTATTTT. V and J are TRBV28 and TRBJ2-3; D gene uncertain. The CDR3 loop spans 13 amino acids. Germline lookup yields CDR1 MDHEN and CDR2 SYDVKM. Trimming removed 4 bases at V and 2 bases at J, with 7 bases between.

V and J are TRBV29-1 and TRBJ2-7, with 7 bases fitting TRBD1. The CDR3 runs to 13 residues. Trimming removed 6 bases from V and 3 bases from J; junction bases left unmatched: 8. Germline lookup yields CDR1 SQVTM and CDR2 ANQGSEA. The CDR3 region is CSVPGQTIYEQYF. The CDR3 DNA reads TGCAGCGTCCCGGGACAGACGATCTACGAGCAGTACTTC.